One and the same sample provided the 10 T cell receptor beta chains below, sequenced in a study of circulating tumor DNA in untreated peripheral T-cell lymphoma. Assay: immunoSEQ multiplex PCR; the TCRdb copy retains only in-frame clones and omits some. The table has around 6,100 clones, about three fifths seen once. Sequenced sample: tumor tissue. These receptors originate from a human donor with peripheral T-cell lymphoma.

The chain couples TRBV6-8 to TRBJ2-7, with 14 bases that match TRBD2. The CDR3 is 14 amino acids. The germline gives CDR1 MNHGY, CDR2 SAAAGT. In DNA form, the CDR3 reads TGTGCTATCAGCGGGACTAGCGGGAGCTACGAGCAGTACTTC. This gives the protein CAISGTSGSYEQYF.

A few counts support this clone. One end of the junction does not line up with germline, which may come from a read error. The V and J genes are TRBV28 and TRBJ2-7; possibly TRBD1 or TRBD2 for D (5 bases each). This CDR3 region has 15 residues. Germline CDR1 is MDHEN and CDR2 is SYDVKM. CDR3 nucleotides: TGTGCTAGCAGGTCCGTGGGGGACGGAGCCTACGAGCAGTACTTC. Its protein is CASRSVGDGAYEQYF.

This clone was counted a few times. One base lacks a clear read or is ambiguous, giving the residue X. The V gene is TRBV29-1, the J gene TRBJ2-1; TRBD1 agrees at 7 bases. Germline V gene sequence: CDR1 SQVTM, CDR2 ANQGSEA. CDR3 length: 14 amino acids. Trimming took 6 bases from V and 6 from J; bases not matched to a gene: 11. The CDR3 DNA sequence: TGCAGCGTCCCGRGACAGGGAGTAGGCAATGAGCAGTTCTTC. It codes for CSVPXQGVGNEQFF.

The rearrangement joins TRBV19 to TRBJ2-1, with 8 bases that match TRBD2. Germline values: CDR1 LNHDA, CDR2 SQIVND (reference sequence). The CDR3 loop spans 14 amino acids. The V gene end was trimmed by 5 bases and the J gene end by 1 base; junction bases not matched to a gene: 1. In DNA form, the CDR3 reads TGTGCCAGTAGTTCTAGCGGGTCCTACAATGAGCAGTTCTTC. This encodes CASSSSGSYNEQFF. The full variable domain, in which reference TRBV19 and TRBJ2-1 provide the parts outside the CDR3, is DGGITQSPKYLFRKEGQNVTLSCEQNLNHDAMYWYRQDPGQGLRLIYYSQIVNDFQKGDIAEGYSVSREKKESFPLTVTSAQKNPTAFYLCASSSSGSYNEQFFGPGTRLTVL.

As DNA, the CDR3 is TGCGCCAGCAGCTTGGCCTTAGGTGAGAATGAGCAGTTCTTC. Its protein is CASSLALGENEQFF. The rearrangement links TRBV5-1 to TRBJ2-1; unclear D gene. V lost 0 bases to trimming and J lost 7 bases, with 11 bases between them. Germline V CDR1 and CDR2: SGHRS, YFSETQ. The CDR3 has 14 residues.

V gene TRBV19 combines with J gene TRBJ2-3; 8 bases agree with TRBD2. The germline gives CDR1 LNHDA, CDR2 SQIVND (reference sequence). The CDR3 is 15 residues long. V trimming: 6 bases; J trimming: 0 bases; junction bases outside the gene matches: 5. CDR3 coding DNA: TGTGCCAGTAGACACCGGGGGGGGAGCACAGATACGCAGTATTTT. Translated, it gives CASRHRGGSTDTQYF.

The rearrangement joins TRBV18 to TRBJ1-1; D unclear. Trimming removed 0 bases from V and 5 bases from J, with 7 bases in between. The germline V gene has CDR1 KGHSH and CDR2 LQKENI. The CDR3 is made up of 13 amino acids. CDR3 region: CASSPPPATEAFF. DNA for the CDR3: TGTGCCAGCTCACCACCCCCCGCAACTGAAGCTTTCTTT.

This chain links TRBV6-4 with TRBJ2-7; tentative D call: TRBD2 (6 bases). This CDR3 comprises 11 residues. Trimming shortened V by 7 bases and J by 9 bases, and 13 bases separated the two germline ends. CDR1 and CDR2 from the germline V gene are MRHNA and SNTAGT. The chain's CDR3 is CASTKSGAQYF. CDR3 DNA sequence: TGTGCCAGCACCAAATCGGGAGCGCAGTACTTC.

The chain joins TRBV5-1 to TRBJ1-4; D possibly corresponds to TRBD1 (5 bases). The germline gives CDR1 SGHRS, CDR2 YFSETQ. Trimming stripped 0 bases from V and 5 bases from J, with 11 bases between. The length of the CDR3 is 15 residues. The CDR3 sequence: CASSLATGVNEKLFF. CDR3 in DNA: TGCGCCAGCAGCTTGGCCACGGGGGTCAATGAAAAACTGTTTTTT. The entire variable domain, with the rest obtained from reference TRBV5-1 and TRBJ1-4, is as follows: KAGVTQTPRYLIKTRGQQVTLSCSPISGHRSVSWYQQTPGQGLQFLFEYFSETQRNKGNFPGRFSGRQFSNSRSEMNVSTLELGDSALYLCASSLATGVNEKLFFGSGTQLSVL.

This clone was counted a few times. The V and J genes are TRBV11-3 and TRBJ2-7; TRBD1 matches 7 bases. V lost 5 bases, J lost 4 bases, and 11 bases stayed unmatched. This CDR3 is built from 15 residues. Germline lookup yields CDR1 SGHNT and CDR2 YENEEA. The chain's CDR3 is CASSQGVATGYEQYF. The CDR3 bases are TGTGCCAGCAGCCAGGGGGTAGCGACGGGTTACGAGCAGTACTTC.